This T cell receptor beta chain was captured by sequencing in a study of persistence of HIV-infected CD4 T cells. On this clone itself: Its antigen remains unknown.

The libraries were made with immunoSEQ version 4 in survey mode. Repertoires were generated with immunoSEQ multiplex PCR, while TCRdb's copy carries only in-frame clones and drops some. Of around 60,000 clones listed, about 81% are singletons. The CDR3 consists of 15 residues. The V and J ends lost 4 bases and 1 base, in that order; junction bases with no gene match: 5. The germline V gene encodes CDR1 SEHNR and CDR2 FQNEAQ (reference sequence). Overlapping HIV-1 Gag 15-mer peptides at approximately 1 ug per peptide per mL were used. Sorted nonresponding memory CD4+ T cells were CD40L-negative, CD69-negative, CD45RO-high.

This chain joins TRBV7-9 and TRBJ2-7; 9 bases line up with TRBD1. This clonotype was obtained from an adult man with HIV who was CMV-seropositive. This specimen consisted of CD4+ T cells sorted from PBMCs after approximately 20-hour stimulation, obtained from a patient who received antiretroviral therapy. The CDR3, as DNA: TGTGCCAGCAGCTCCGGACAGGGGCCTTCCTACGAGCAGTACTTC. It is translated as CASSSGQGPSYEQYF.